A single sample is the source of the 20 T cell receptor beta chains below, sequenced in a study of blood T cell repertoires in COVID-19. Assay used: immunoSEQ multiplex PCR; TCRdb lists only in-frame clones, some missing. The sample includes 90,000 or so clones, 80% to 90% of them seen just once. The sequencing input was peripheral blood. The receptor source for this set is a man older than 75 with active or convalescent COVID-19.

The J gene is TRBJ1-3, the V gene TRBV10-3; D uncertain. Germline CDR1 ENHRY, CDR2 SYGVKD. The CDR3 has 13 amino acids. Trimming took 4 bases from V and 4 from J, leaving 8 bases between them. CDR3: CAISGAEGNTIYF. CDR3 coding DNA: TGTGCCATCAGTGGGGCCGAAGGAAACACCATATATTTT.

The rearrangement uses TRBV7-2 and TRBJ2-3; 12 positions match TRBD2. V gave up 5 bases and J gave up 5 bases; unmatched junction bases: 8. Looked up from germline, CDR1 is SGHTA and CDR2 is FQGNSA. There are 16 residues in the CDR3. The chain's CDR3 is CASSRRLAGVQDTQYF. In DNA, the CDR3 is TGTGCCAGCAGCCGCAGACTAGCGGGAGTTCAAGATACGCAGTATTTT.

The genes are TRBV9 and TRBJ1-2; no firm D call. Germline V gives CDR1 SGDLS, CDR2 YYNGEE. V lost 4 bases and J 4 bases, leaving 14 bases between the germline ends. The CDR3 sequence is 14 residues long. The CDR3 spells CASSPTGDFYGYTF. The CDR3 DNA is TGTGCCAGCAGCCCTACCGGGGATTTCTATGGCTACACCTTC. Based on the CDR3 plus reference TRBV9 and TRBJ1-2, the full variable domain is DSGVTQTPKHLITATGQRVTLRCSPRSGDLSVYWYQQSLDQGLQFLIQYYNGEERAKGNILERFSAQQFPDLHSELNLSSLELGDSALYFCASSPTGDFYGYTFGSGTRLTVV.

V gene TRBV6-9 combines with J gene TRBJ2-7; TRBD2 matches 14 bases. Germline assignment: CDR1 MNHGY and CDR2 SVAAGI. This CDR3 is built from 19 residues. The trim removed 4 bases at V and 2 bases at J, leaving 13 bases unmatched. CDR3 sequence: CASSSPGLAGAFFAYEQYF. The CDR3 nucleotides are TGTGCCAGCAGTTCTCCGGGACTAGCGGGAGCCTTTTTCGCCTACGAGCAGTACTTC.

The chain couples TRBV27 to TRBJ1-4, with D possibly being TRBD1 (6 bases). This CDR3 has 15 amino acids. CDR1 and CDR2 from the germline V gene are MNHEY and SMNVEV (reference sequence). The germline V and J ends were trimmed by 5 bases and 6 bases, with 16 bases remaining between them. The CDR3 DNA follows: TGTGCCAGCAGTCCCCTCGGGGGGGCGTATGAAAAACTGTTTTTT. Its translation: CASSPLGGAYEKLFF.

V is TRBV7-2 and J is TRBJ2-2, with D possibly TRBD1 on 5 matching bases. Between the trimmed V and J ends, which lost 1 base and 2 bases, there was a span of 14 bases. CDR3 length: 17 residues. Germline V gene lookup returns CDR1 SGHTA and CDR2 FQGNSA. The DNA for the CDR3 is TGTGCCAGCAGCTTAGTTTGGTGGGGCGGCAACACCGGGGAGCTGTTTTTT. It translates to CASSLVWWGGNTGELFF.

In this sample, this clone turned up once. The chain couples TRBV12-5 to TRBJ2-1, with D possibly being TRBD2 (6 bases). Germline V gives CDR1 LGHNT, CDR2 FRNRAP. Trimming took off 3 bases at V and 8 bases at J, with 11 bases between the two ends. The CDR3 is 13 amino acids. The CDR3 spells CASGFSGVDEQFF. The CDR3 nucleotides are TGTGCTAGTGGTTTTTCGGGGGTTGATGAGCAGTTCTTC.

This chain links TRBV21-1 with TRBJ2-1; TRBD2, the table's D call, was not compared with the DNA. TRBV21-1 is listed as a pseudogene. The CDR3 runs 14 residues. CDR3 sequence: CASRPTIAGNEQFF. The CDR3 DNA is TGTGCCAGCAGACCAACCATTGCCGGCAATGAGCAGTTCTTC.

This CDR3 reads CASTLVLAKGGYYEQYF. The CDR3 DNA follows: TGTGCCAGCACCTTGGTCCTAGCCAAGGGGGGGTACTACGAGCAGTACTTC. The rearrangement links TRBV6-7 to TRBJ2-7; tentative D call: TRBD2 (7 bases). TRBV6-7 is flagged as an ORF with uncertain function. V was clipped by 7 bases and J by 3 bases, with 25 bases between them. The CDR3 has 17 residues.

The chain has TRBV19 and TRBJ1-1; tentative D call: TRBD1 (6 bases). CDR1 is LNHDA, CDR2 SQIVND, per germline (reference sequence). This CDR3 is 13 amino acids long. The V end was cut by 7 bases, the J end by 0 bases, with 9 bases between. The CDR3 loop is CASKRGLNTEAFF. In DNA, the CDR3 is TGTGCCAGTAAGAGGGGGTTGAACACTGAAGCTTTCTTT.

The chain links TRBV2 to TRBJ2-1; perhaps TRBD2 as D (6 bases). From germline, CDR1 is SNHLY and CDR2 FYNNEI. The CDR3 covers 14 residues. The V end lost 3 bases, the J end lost 9 bases, and 15 bases lay between the germline ends. The CDR3 coding sequence is TGTGCCAGCAGTGATCTTTTGGGGGGTGTTGAGCAGTTCTTC. Translating gives CASSDLLGGVEQFF.

V usage is TRBV7-9 and J usage is TRBJ1-2; maybe TRBD1 (6 bases). CDR3 length equals 13 residues. Trimming removed 5 bases at V and 5 bases at J, with 12 bases between. CDR1 is SEHNR, CDR2 FQNEAQ, per germline (reference sequence). Here the CDR3 reads CASSPEGGYGYTF. The CDR3 DNA reads TGTGCCAGCAGCCCCGAGGGGGGGTATGGCTACACCTTC.

This clone appeared a few times. The gene calls are TRBV14 and TRBJ2-1, with 12 bases lining up with TRBD2. CDR3 length equals 15 residues. The V and J ends lost 6 bases and 3 bases, in that order; junction bases with no gene match: 3. Per the germline V gene, CDR1 is SGHDN and CDR2 is FVKESK. CDR3 nucleotide sequence: TGTGCCAGCAGGCAGACTAGCGGGAGCTACAATGAGCAGTTCTTC. It codes for CASRQTSGSYNEQFF.

In this sample, this clone turned up once. The gene calls are TRBV19 and TRBJ1-2; TRBD1 might be the D (5 bases). Deletions cut 2 bases from V and 6 bases from J, with 7 bases between. The CDR3 has 12 amino acids. Germline V gene sequence: CDR1 LNHDA, CDR2 SQIVND (reference sequence). CDR3 coding DNA: TGTGCCAGTAGTATATCGGGGGATGGCTACACCTTC. Translation gives CASSISGDGYTF. Full variable domain (remainder filled in from reference TRBV19 and TRBJ1-2): DGGITQSPKYLFRKEGQNVTLSCEQNLNHDAMYWYRQDPGQGLRLIYYSQIVNDFQKGDIAEGYSVSREKKESFPLTVTSAQKNPTAFYLCASSISGDGYTFGSGTRLTVV.

The table lists this clone with a few counts. The gene calls are TRBV15 and TRBJ1-3; D gene uncertain. Trimming removed 0 bases at V and 4 bases at J, with 4 bases between. CDR3 length: 13 residues. CDR1 LNHNV and CDR2 YYDKDF come from the germline V gene (reference sequence). This chain's CDR3 is CATSRDPGNTIYF. The CDR3 DNA is TGTGCCACCAGCAGAGATCCGGGAAACACCATATATTTT.

CDR3 nucleotide sequence: TGCGCCAGCAGCGCCACAGGGGGCACCGGGGAGCTGTTTTTT. Translated, it gives CASSATGGTGELFF. The chain has TRBV5-1 and TRBJ2-2; 8 bases agree with TRBD1. Germline trimming cut 4 bases from V and 4 bases from J; bases unmatched to any gene: 3. CDR3 length: 14 amino acids. The germline CDR1 and CDR2 sequences are SGHRS and YFSETQ.

CDR3 sequence (DNA): TGTGCCAGCAGCCAAGATAGCCTAGCGGGAGGGTTCGGGGAGCTGTTTTTT. Translation: CASSQDSLAGGFGELFF. This sequence joins TRBV3-1 (or the pseudogene TRBV3-2) and TRBJ2-2; 12 nucleotides align to TRBD2. The ends lost 0 bases at V and 7 bases at J; junction bases unmatched: 6. The CDR3 sequence is 17 residues long. The germline CDR1 and CDR2 sequences are LGHDT and YNNKEL (reference sequence).

The chain links TRBV15 to TRBJ2-1; no definite D call. The V and J ends lost 0 bases and 5 bases respectively, with 8 bases between them. The CDR3 contains 14 residues. Germline CDR1 is LNHNV and CDR2 is YYDKDF (reference sequence). CDR3 DNA: TGTGCCACCAGCAGAGATCGGCGGAACAATGAGCAGTTCTTC. Translation: CATSRDRRNNEQFF.

In regard to this clone: One end of the junction is discordant with germline, which a read error may explain. The rearrangement joins TRBV27 to TRBJ1-6, with 7 bases matching TRBD1. The CDR3 has 15 amino acids. The germline gives CDR1 MNHEY, CDR2 SMNVEV (reference sequence). The CDR3 reads CASRHRGQEYSPLYF. The CDR3 DNA follows: TGTGCCAGCAGACACAGGGGTCAGGAATATTCACCCCTCTACTTT.

Regarding this clone: The sample has other DNA sequences that encode this CDR3 too. The chain uses TRBV19 and TRBJ2-2; 7 bases map to TRBD1. The CDR3 sequence is 15 residues long. After removal of 1 base from V and 1 base from J, the junction contained 0 bases not matched to a gene. From germline, CDR1 is LNHDA and CDR2 SQIVND (reference sequence). The CDR3 loop reads CASSIGQGNTGELFF. DNA of the CDR3: TGTGCCAGTAGTATAGGACAGGGGAACACCGGGGAGCTGTTTTTT.